The sample holds one count of the clone carrying this T cell receptor beta chain. This entry is derived from a study of blood T cell repertoires in COVID-19. Losses at the gene ends were 6 bases for V and 2 bases for J; bases not matched to a gene: 2. The CDR3 totals 13 residues. As originally analysed: Amplification of reference gene primers was used by the study to estimate nucleated cell counts. Data came from immunoSEQ multiplex PCR; TCRdb stores just in-frame clones and leaves some out. The DNA was the basis for D and trimming; V, J and clone size are from that table. The sample lists more than 65,000 clones; 82% were seen once.

This clonotype originated in a human donor in a cohort sampled during active COVID-19. The sample was peripheral blood. The chain has TRBV12-3 or TRBV12-4 and TRBJ2-5, with 8 bases matching TRBD1. CDR3 amino acids: CASRTGGQETQYF. The CDR3 DNA reads TGTGCCAGCAGAACAGGGGGTCAAGAGACCCAGTACTTC.